Each of the 3 T cell receptor beta chains below was sequenced from the same sample in a study of blood T cell repertoires in COVID-19 (dated by TCRdb to 2020 to 2022). Library construction relied on the immunoSEQ multiplex PCR assay. In its TCRdb copy, this immuneACCESS table keeps in-frame sequences only and misses some clones. Where compared with another copy, unresolved V genes explain less than half of these, and the others have no known cause. The sample table holds about 70,000 clones, of which more than 75% were seen once. The top ten clonotypes cover roughly an eighth of the sample. The sequencing sample was made of peripheral blood. These receptors originate from a human donor in a cohort sampled during active COVID-19.

This clone was seen once. The chain combines TRBV29-1 with TRBJ2-7; TRBD1 matches at 9 bases. Germline V gene lookup returns CDR1 SQVTM and CDR2 ANQGSEA. There are 14 residues in the CDR3. Trimming at V came to 5 bases and at J to 0 bases, leaving 5 bases not matched to a gene. CDR3 residues: CSVRGQGDSYEQYF. CDR3 bases: TGCAGCGTTAGGGGACAGGGAGACTCCTACGAGCAGTACTTC.

This clone was recorded only once. The chain recombines TRBV6-5 with TRBJ1-3; TRBD1 is a possible D gene (6 bases). The CDR3 has 15 amino acids. The V gene's germline CDR1 is MNHEY and CDR2 SVGAGI. V dropped 8 bases and J dropped 0 bases, with 14 bases sitting between them. Here the CDR3 DNA reads TGTGCCAGCCGCCGGGACATAATCTCTGGAAACACCATATATTTT. Residues: CASRRDIISGNTIYF.

For the CDR3, the DNA is TGTGCCAGCAGCTTAGCTCCGGGACTAGCGGGGGCCACCGGGGAGCTGTTTTTT. It translates to CASSLAPGLAGATGELFF. This chain links TRBV7-9 with TRBJ2-2; TRBD2 agrees at 14 bases. The CDR3 runs 18 residues. Germline V gives CDR1 SEHNR, CDR2 FQNEAQ (reference sequence). Trimming took 0 bases from V and 4 from J; bases not matched to a gene: 4. Supplemented by reference TRBV7-9 and TRBJ2-2, the full variable domain reads DTGVSQNPRHKITKRGQNVTFRCDPISEHNRLYWYRQTLGQGPEFLTYFQNEAQLEKSRLLSDRFSAERPKGSFSTLEIQRTEQGDSAMYLCASSLAPGLAGATGELFFGEGSRLTVL.